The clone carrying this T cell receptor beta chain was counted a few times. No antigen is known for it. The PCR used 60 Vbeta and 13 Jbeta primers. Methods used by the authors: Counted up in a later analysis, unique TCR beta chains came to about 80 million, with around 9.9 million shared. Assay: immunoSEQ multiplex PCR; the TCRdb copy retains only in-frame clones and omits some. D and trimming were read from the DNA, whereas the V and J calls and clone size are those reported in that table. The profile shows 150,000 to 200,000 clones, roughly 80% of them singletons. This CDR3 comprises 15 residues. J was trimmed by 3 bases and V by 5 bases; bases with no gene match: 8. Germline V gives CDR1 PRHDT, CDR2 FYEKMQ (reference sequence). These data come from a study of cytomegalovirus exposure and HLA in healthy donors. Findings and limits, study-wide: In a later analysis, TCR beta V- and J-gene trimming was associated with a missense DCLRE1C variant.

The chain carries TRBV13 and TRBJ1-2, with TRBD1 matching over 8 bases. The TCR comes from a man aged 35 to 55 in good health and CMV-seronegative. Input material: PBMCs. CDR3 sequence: CASSLGQGNDYGYTF. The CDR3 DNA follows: TGTGCCAGCAGCCTCGGACAGGGAAATGACTATGGCTACACCTTC. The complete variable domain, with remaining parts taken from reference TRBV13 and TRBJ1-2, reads AAGVIQSPRHLIKEKRETATLKCYPIPRHDTVYWYQQGPGQDPQFLISFYEKMQSDKGSIPDRFSAQQFSDYHSELNMSSLELGDSALYFCASSLGQGNDYGYTFGSGTRLTVV.